What follows are 26 T cell receptor beta chains derived from one specimen sequenced in a study of T cell repertoires in cytomegalovirus infection (dated by TCRdb to about 2019). The instrument given in TCRdb is Illumina HiSeq 1500. TCRdb reanalyzed the raw reads on its own, using fastp at Q25 for trimming and MiXCR for clone calling, and kept in-frame beta chains. Duplicate CDR3 protein sequences are folded into a single record with the most common DNA and genes. The sample has about 100,000 distinct CDR3 sequences on record, more than 20% of them singletons. 35% to 50% of the sample is held by the ten biggest clonotypes. Input material: CD8+ T cells from PBMCs. Every receptor here comes from a human donor in good health (CMV status not recorded). Some clones in this sample may be carry-over from other donors' samples.

In this sample, this clonotype turned up many times. The chain employs TRBV7-2 and TRBJ2-4; no definite D call. In germline, CDR1 is SGHTA, CDR2 FQGNSA. This CDR3 spans 13 amino acids. V gave up 3 bases and J gave up 7 bases, with 10 bases separating them. CDR3 residues: CASSFVTENIQYF. DNA for the CDR3: TGTGCCAGCAGCTTCGTAACAGAGAACATTCAGTACTTC.

The chain has TRBV5-1 and TRBJ2-2; TRBD1 is a possible D gene (5 bases). The V gene's germline CDR1 is SGHRS and CDR2 YFSETQ. Trimming removed 4 bases at V and 5 bases at J, with 15 bases between. The CDR3 has 15 residues. For the CDR3, the DNA is TGCGCCAGCAGCGTAGACAGTAGTAGGACCGGGGAGCTGTTTTTT. This sequence encodes CASSVDSSRTGELFF.

This clonotype has at least ten counts. The gene calls are TRBV28 and TRBJ1-1; 8 bases agree with TRBD1. CDR1 is MDHEN, CDR2 SYDVKM, per germline. The V and J ends lost 6 bases and 4 bases, in that order; junction bases with no gene match: 4. The CDR3 totals 13 residues. CDR3 sequence reads: CASRDRVLTEAFF. The CDR3 DNA reads as TGTGCCAGCAGGGACAGGGTTCTCACTGAAGCTTTCTTT.

The chain is built from TRBV2 and TRBJ2-7; no reliable D call. The CDR3 is made up of 15 amino acids. Between the trimmed V and J ends, which lost 4 bases and 0 bases, there was a span of 13 bases. Germline assignment: CDR1 SNHLY and CDR2 FYNNEI. CDR3 amino acids: CASSGDQKSSYEQYF. The CDR3 bases are TGTGCCAGCAGTGGAGACCAAAAGAGCTCCTACGAGCAGTACTTC.

J is TRBJ1-1 and V is TRBV19; D is ambiguous. The CDR3 totals 16 residues. The germline V and J ends were trimmed by 7 bases and 2 bases, with 20 bases remaining between them. CDR1 LNHDA and CDR2 SQIVND come from the germline V gene (reference sequence). CDR3 nucleotides: TGTGCCAGTACCACTCGCGAGACGGGAATAAACACTGAAGCTTTCTTT. Residues: CASTTRETGINTEAFF.

J is TRBJ1-1 and V is TRBV5-1; D might be TRBD1 (5 bases). In germline, CDR1 is SGHRS, CDR2 YFSETQ. Deletions cut 0 bases from V and 8 bases from J, with 5 bases between. The CDR3 is 11 amino acids. The CDR3 DNA reads as TGCGCCAGCAGCTTGGGACAGGAAGCTTTCTTT. Protein product: CASSLGQEAFF.

Only a few counts were recorded for this clonotype. This chain uses TRBV4-2 with TRBJ2-1; D is perhaps TRBD1 or TRBD2 (5 bases each). Trimming took off 0 bases at V and 6 bases at J, with 12 bases between the two ends. This CDR3 contains 15 residues. Germline assignment: CDR1 LGHNA and CDR2 YNFKEQ. In nucleotides, the CDR3 is TGTGCCAGCAGCCAAGATCTAGAAGGGACCAATGAGCAGTTCTTC. The encoded protein is CASSQDLEGTNEQFF.

There are a few counts of this clonotype. This rearrangement joins TRBV7-2 to TRBJ2-3; possibly TRBD1 or TRBD2 for D (5 bases each). The germline V gene encodes CDR1 SGHTA and CDR2 FQGNSA. V was shortened by 1 base and J by 2 bases, with 13 bases between the two germline ends. The CDR3 is 16 residues long. The DNA for the CDR3 is TGTGCCAGCAGCTTAGATTTCGGGGCCCACACAGATACGCAGTATTTT. Its translation is CASSLDFGAHTDTQYF.

On this clonotype: The conserved final phenylalanine or tryptophan is absent from the CDR3, which likely points to a read error. The chain employs TRBV7-9 and TRBJ2-1, with D uncertain. This CDR3 spans 13 amino acids. Trimming stripped 3 bases from V and 10 bases from J, with 13 bases between. The germline V gene encodes CDR1 SEHNR and CDR2 FQNEAQ (reference sequence). CDR3 nucleotide sequence: TGTGCCAGCAGCTTGGGGATAACAGAAGAGCAGTTCTCC. It yields the protein CASSLGITEEQFS.

As to this clonotype: The junction shows a germline mismatch at one end, possibly a read error. The chain links TRBV4-3 to TRBJ2-3; D is ambiguous. The length of the CDR3 is 15 residues. In germline, CDR1 is LGHNA, CDR2 YSLEER. This CDR3 reads CTSSQEELDTDTQYF. The CDR3 nucleotides are TGCACCAGCAGCCAAGAGGAGCTAGACACAGATACGCAGTATTTT.

The chain is built from TRBV27 and TRBJ2-7; D not certain. With 0 bases removed from V and 3 bases from J, the gap between germline ends came to 15 bases. Germline loops: CDR1 MNHEY, CDR2 SMNVEV (reference sequence). This CDR3 has 16 residues. CDR3 in amino acids: CASSLSSGQKIYEQYF. CDR3 sequence (DNA): TGTGCCAGCAGTTTATCATCTGGGCAGAAAATCTACGAGCAGTACTTC.

The chain is built from TRBV20-1 and TRBJ1-2; D may be TRBD1 (6 bases). Between the trimmed V and J ends, which lost 5 bases and 5 bases, there was a span of 18 bases. CDR1 is DFQATT and CDR2 is SNEGSKA in the germline V gene (reference sequence). This CDR3 contains 14 residues. CDR3 sequence reads: CSADRTLQGYGYTF. Here the CDR3 DNA reads TGCAGTGCTGACAGGACATTACAGGGTTATGGCTACACCTTC.

This chain uses TRBV20-1 with TRBJ2-5; D gene uncertain. CDR1 is DFQATT, CDR2 SNEGSKA, per germline (reference sequence). CDR3 size: 12 residues. The V gene lost 3 bases and the J gene lost 3 bases, with 8 bases spanning the gap. CDR3 amino acids: CSASSSEETQYF. The CDR3 DNA follows: TGCAGTGCTAGTAGTAGTGAAGAGACCCAGTACTTC.

This clonotype was observed a few times. CDR3 loop: CASSYRTGMYNEQFF. The CDR3 DNA sequence: TGTGCCAGCAGTTATAGGACAGGGATGTACAATGAGCAGTTCTTC. This chain links TRBV6-2 or TRBV6-3 with TRBJ2-1, with 8 bases aligning to TRBD1. From germline, CDR1 is MNHEY and CDR2 SVGEGT. V shed 3 bases, J shed 4 bases, and the junction held 5 bases outside the gene matches. There are 15 residues in the CDR3.

The chain links TRBV20-1 to TRBJ2-1; TRBD2 aligns across 13 bases. This CDR3 has 14 residues. The V and J ends lost 6 bases and 9 bases, in that order; junction bases with no gene match: 8. Germline V gene data show CDR1 as DFQATT and CDR2 as SNEGSKA (reference sequence). CDR3 sequence reads: CSALGLAGRFEQFF. The CDR3 nucleotides are TGCAGTGCCTTGGGACTAGCGGGAAGATTTGAGCAGTTCTTC.

This clonotype has only a few counts. The rearrangement links TRBV25-1 to TRBJ1-1; 7 bases are a match to TRBD1. V lost 4 bases and J lost 0; bases outside the gene matches: 8. Per germline, CDR1 MGHDK and CDR2 SYGVNS. CDR3 length equals 16 residues. The CDR3 region has the DNA TGTGCCAGCAGTGTCGGGACAGAAAGAATGAACACTGAAGCTTTCTTT. Translated: CASSVGTERMNTEAFF. Complete variable domain (other parts from reference TRBV25-1 and TRBJ1-1): EADIYQTPRYLVIGTGKKITLECSQTMGHDKMYWYQQDPGMELHLIHYSYGVNSTEKGDLSSESTVSRIRTEHFPLTLESARPSHTSQYLCASSVGTERMNTEAFFGQGTRLTVV.

This clonotype was picked up a small number of times. The CDR3 is CASSPSVREGYTF. The CDR3 DNA reads TGTGCCAGCAGTCCCTCCGTCCGGGAAGGCTACACCTTC. The chain couples TRBV27 to TRBJ1-2; no firm D call. The CDR3 is made up of 13 amino acids. Trimming removed 5 bases at V and 8 bases at J, with 15 bases between. Per the germline V gene, CDR1 is MNHEY and CDR2 is SMNVEV (reference sequence).

The rearrangement links TRBV12-3 or TRBV12-4 to TRBJ2-5; TRBD1 is a possible D gene (6 bases). The CDR3 is 15 amino acids. V was trimmed by 5 bases and J by 0 bases, leaving 13 bases between them. The CDR3 reads CASSPVGTHQETQYF. CDR3 DNA sequence: TGTGCCAGCAGTCCTGTTGGGACACACCAAGAGACCCAGTACTTC.

V gene TRBV7-2 combines with J gene TRBJ2-7; D is ambiguous. Germline values: CDR1 SGHTA, CDR2 FQGNSA. V lost 1 base to trimming and J lost 3 bases, with 13 bases between them. This CDR3 comprises 15 residues. CDR3 DNA sequence: TGTGCCAGCAGCTTAGAATGGACCAACTACTACGAGCAGTACTTC. Translated: CASSLEWTNYYEQYF.

This clonotype was counted a few times. The chain links TRBV20-1 to TRBJ2-3; the match to TRBD2 covers 12 bases. Germline V gene lookup returns CDR1 DFQATT and CDR2 SNEGSKA (reference sequence). V trimming: 2 bases; J trimming: 6 bases; junction bases outside the gene matches: 15. The CDR3 has 18 residues. The CDR3 protein is CSARRPVGTSGSSDTQYF. CDR3 nucleotides: TGCAGTGCTAGACGCCCGGTGGGGACTAGCGGGTCGTCCGATACGCAGTATTTT.

CDR3 DNA: TGCAGTGCTAGTCTCGACTACGAGCAGTACTTC. Its protein is CSASLDYEQYF. The chain uses TRBV20-1 and TRBJ2-7; no definite D call. This CDR3 spans 11 amino acids. CDR1 DFQATT and CDR2 SNEGSKA come from the germline V gene (reference sequence). Trimming pared 3 bases from V and 3 bases from J, leaving 6 bases between.

This chain links TRBV23-1 with TRBJ2-2; D perhaps matches TRBD2 (5 bases). TRBV23-1 is an ORF, and what it does is uncertain. The CDR3 has 17 residues. Trimming took 2 bases from V and 0 from J, leaving 13 bases between them. The CDR3 DNA sequence: TGCGCCAGCAGTCAAGTGGGAGAGAGACCGAACACCGGGGAGCTGTTTTTT. This sequence encodes CASSQVGERPNTGELFF.

V is TRBV29-1 and J is TRBJ2-7; 10 bases align to TRBD1. Germline CDR1 SQVTM, CDR2 ANQGSEA. There are 13 residues in the CDR3. J lost 3 bases, V lost 7 bases, and 6 bases had no gene match. DNA of the CDR3: TGCAGCGCCAGACGGGACAGGGGCTACGAGCAGTACTTC. Residues: CSARRDRGYEQYF.

This clonotype came up once. The J gene is TRBJ1-1, the V gene TRBV6-6, with no clear D. The V gene's germline CDR1 is MNHNY and CDR2 SVGAGI (reference sequence). Between the trimmed V and J ends, which lost 2 bases and 4 bases, there was a span of 8 bases. The CDR3 consists of 13 residues. The CDR3 reads CASSYDSVTEAFF. CDR3 DNA sequence: TGTGCCAGCAGTTACGATTCGGTCACTGAAGCTTTCTTT.

The CDR3 loop is CASTLGREELFF. CDR3 in DNA: TGTGCCAGCACCCTAGGACGCGAGGAGCTGTTTTTT. The rearrangement joins TRBV11-2 to TRBJ2-2, with D hard to call. CDR3 size: 12 residues. From germline, CDR1 is SGHAT and CDR2 FQNNGV. V was pared by 7 bases and J by 10 bases, with 13 bases between.

This clonotype has ten or more counts. The CDR3 DNA reads as TGTGCCAGCAGCTTGGATTTTCTAGCGGGAGGGCGACCAGGCTACGAGCAGTACTTC. It encodes CASSLDFLAGGRPGYEQYF. This chain connects TRBV7-8 to TRBJ2-7, with 12 nucleotides matching TRBD2. The V segment lost 3 bases and the J segment 3 bases; nucleotides outside the gene matches: 15. This CDR3 has 19 amino acids. Germline CDR1 and CDR2: SGHVS and FQNEAQ.